The 3 T cell receptor beta chains below were found in one sample sequenced in a study of shared clonotypes between healthy human individuals. TCRdb keeps only in-frame clones here, not all; method: immunoSEQ multiplex PCR. The sample yields about 490,000 clones, 70% to 80% seen once. The source material was PBMCs. The receptors stem from a woman between 40 and 50 years old in good health. Some clones in this sample may be carry-over from other donors' samples.

The gene calls are TRBV25-1 and TRBJ1-1, with a tentative D call TRBD1 (6 bases). The CDR3 totals 13 residues. Germline CDR1 MGHDK, CDR2 SYGVNS. Trimming took 4 bases from V and 8 from J, leaving 14 bases between them. The DNA for the CDR3 is TGTGCCAGCAGTGTAGGATTGAGGGGGGAAGCTTTCTTT. Residues: CASSVGLRGEAFF.

This clone was picked up one time. With a much larger clone just one base away, this may be a read error. This chain uses TRBV28 with TRBJ2-1; D is undetermined. V lost 2 bases and J lost 1, with 3 bases in between. The CDR3 is 13 residues long. Germline CDR1 MDHEN, CDR2 SYDVKM. As DNA, the CDR3 is TGTGCCAGCAGTTTAGATTCCTACAATGAGCAGTTCTTC. Translated: CASSLDSYNEQFF.

This clone was counted once. The chain couples TRBV27 to TRBJ1-4; TRBD1 matches at 10 bases. The V and J ends lost 5 bases and 7 bases, in that order; junction bases with no gene match: 16. The CDR3 is 18 amino acids. Germline CDR1 MNHEY, CDR2 SMNVEV (reference sequence). The CDR3 region is CASSLLRGQGLASEKLFF. The CDR3 region has the DNA TGTGCCAGCAGTCTCCTCCGGGGACAGGGGTTGGCGAGTGAAAAACTGTTTTTT.